This T cell receptor (beta chain) was identified in a study of lymphopenia after photon versus proton radiotherapy. The assay was immunoSEQ multiplex PCR, and TCRdb's table has in-frame clones only and misses some. The sample includes approximately 170,000 clones, less than 90% seen only once; the top ten take around 4.7%. This clone appeared a single time. The identical CDR3 is also encoded by other nucleotide sequences in the sample. This specimen was peripheral blood, taken from a patient treated with photon-based radiotherapy. This receptor was obtained from a man between 50 and 59 years old with gastric cancer.

The CDR3: CASSETSGRANEQFF. In DNA form, the CDR3 reads TGTGCCAGCAGCGAGACTAGCGGGAGGGCCAATGAGCAGTTCTTC. This chain connects TRBV9 to TRBJ2-1, with TRBD2 matching 14 bases. The CDR3 runs 15 residues. The germline gives CDR1 SGDLS, CDR2 YYNGEE. The V gene end was trimmed by 3 bases and the J gene end by 6 bases; junction bases not matched to a gene: 2.